This TCR beta chain is from a study of cytomegalovirus exposure and HLA in healthy donors. Study-wide points: In a later analysis, common viral pathogens appeared linked to several of the most significant clusters.

It was with 60 Vbeta and 13 Jbeta primers that the PCR ran. This table comes from immunoSEQ multiplex PCR, and its TCRdb copy is limited to in-frame clones, with some not included. The sample table sets out 100,000 to 150,000 clones. On this clone: Its antigen is unidentified.

The V and J ends lost 5 bases and 6 bases respectively, with 20 bases between them. Germline V gene sequence: CDR1 SGHTA, CDR2 FQGNSA. This CDR3 region has 16 residues. The clonotype originates from a young man in good health and CMV-seronegative. The chain joins TRBV7-2 to TRBJ1-5, with D possibly TRBD1 on 6 matching bases. Material: PBMCs. Here the CDR3 reads CASSQEQGLVLQPQHF. Written as DNA, the CDR3 is TGTGCCAGCAGCCAGGAACAGGGTTTAGTTCTTCAGCCCCAGCATTTT.